This T cell receptor (beta chain) is drawn from a study of patients and donors after allogeneic stem cell transplantation. Points on this clonotype: The junction does not match germline at one end; this may be a read error.

TCRdb ran MiXCR on the RT-PCR reads and lists one entry per CDR3 protein. The sample lists approximately 150,000 distinct CDR3 sequences; about 30% were seen once. Germline V lookup: CDR1 SSHAT, CDR2 FNYEAQ (reference sequence). The CDR3 contains 15 residues. The TCR originated in a human donor who was either an allogeneic HSCT recipient or a stem cell or donor lymphocyte infusion donor (not recorded which). It is not recorded whose cells these are; they may come from a transplant donor. The sequencing sample was made of blood, either unsorted or a sorted T cell fraction (not recorded which). V usage is TRBV7-7 and J usage is TRBJ2-1, with TRBD1 matching 8 bases. The CDR3 loop is CASSSSGTGHNEQFF. In DNA, the CDR3 is TGTGCTAGCAGCTCATCCGGGACAGGCCACAATGAGCAGTTCTTC.